These 32 T cell receptor beta chains came from one sample sequenced in a study of metastatic and nonmetastatic thyroid tumors. None of the patients had undergone any treatment ahead of thyroid surgery. TCRdb called clones again from the PCR reads with MiXCR. There are tens of thousands of clones in the sample; about a quarter occur only once, and around 17% lies in the top ten. Input material: blood. These receptors came from a male donor with papillary thyroid cancer or a benign thyroid nodule (not recorded which). Some clones in this sample may be carry-over from other donors' samples.

This clone was detected only a few times. The chain couples TRBV6-1 to TRBJ1-2, with 8 bases lining up with TRBD1. Germline V lookup: CDR1 MNHNS, CDR2 SASEGT. The CDR3 extends over 14 amino acids. After removal of 4 bases from V and 6 bases from J, the junction contained 7 bases not matched to a gene. The CDR3 spells CASSGRQGWNGYTF. DNA for the CDR3: TGTGCCAGCAGTGGAAGACAGGGGTGGAATGGCTACACCTTC.

This clone has ten or more counts. This chain joins TRBV11-3 and TRBJ2-7; 14 bases align to TRBD2. The V gene end was trimmed by 8 bases and the J gene end by 6 bases; junction bases not matched to a gene: 3. Germline values: CDR1 SGHNT, CDR2 YENEEA. This CDR3 region has 13 residues. The CDR3 nucleotides are TGTGCCAGCCGGACTAGCGGGAGGCTCGAGCAGTACTTC. Translation gives CASRTSGRLEQYF.

The chain has TRBV11-2 and TRBJ2-1; D ambiguous. Trimming shortened V by 3 bases and J by 4 bases, and 13 bases separated the two germline ends. This CDR3 has 15 amino acids. Germline V gives CDR1 SGHAT, CDR2 FQNNGV. The CDR3 region has the DNA TGTGCCAGCAGCTTCCCTAGTACCGGATACAATGAGCAGTTCTTC. Protein product: CASSFPSTGYNEQFF.

This clone has ten or more counts. The chain uses TRBV7-8 and TRBJ2-3, with D uncertain. V lost 1 base and J lost 8, with 10 bases in between. The CDR3 length is 13 residues. Looked up from germline, CDR1 is SGHVS and CDR2 is FQNEAQ. The CDR3 region is CASSLDGRSTQYF. In nucleotides, the CDR3 is TGTGCCAGCAGCTTAGATGGGCGGAGTACGCAGTATTTT. Full variable domain (remainder filled in from reference TRBV7-8 and TRBJ2-3): GAGVSQSPRYKVAKRGQDVALRCDPISGHVSLFWYQQALGQGPEFLTYFQNEAQLDKSGLPSDRFFAERPEGSVSTLKIQRTQQEDSAVYLCASSLDGRSTQYFGPGTRLTVL.

This clone was recorded at least ten times. This chain links TRBV4-2 with TRBJ2-7, with TRBD2 matching over 9 bases. Trimming at V came to 4 bases and at J to 5 bases, leaving 12 bases not matched to a gene. This CDR3 comprises 16 residues. The germline CDR1 and CDR2 sequences are LGHNA and YNFKEQ. In DNA, the CDR3 is TGTGCCAGCAGCCCAAGGGTAGCGGGAGATTTCGACGAGCAGTACTTC. Translation: CASSPRVAGDFDEQYF.

Concerning this clone: Relative to the germline gene, one junction end is altered; a read error may explain this. The chain is built from TRBV5-4 and TRBJ1-2; no clear D gene. This CDR3 spans 12 amino acids. The germline V gene encodes CDR1 SGHNT and CDR2 YYREEE (reference sequence). CDR3 nucleotide sequence: TGTGCCAGCATCTTAAGGCGGAGTGGCAACACCTTC. It codes for CASILRRSGNTF. Full variable domain (outside the CDR3, taken from reference TRBV5-4 and TRBJ1-2): ETGVTQSPTHLIKTRGQQVTLRCSSQSGHNTVSWYQQALGQGPQFIFQYYREEENGRGNFPPRFSGLQFPNYSSELNVNALELDDSALYLCASILRRSGNTFGSGTRLTVV.

This clone is medium-sized in the sample. The V and J genes are TRBV20-1 and TRBJ2-7; no reliable D call. This CDR3 has 9 residues. Germline loops: CDR1 DFQATT, CDR2 SNEGSKA (reference sequence). Trimming removed 2 bases at V and 6 bases at J, with 2 bases between. The CDR3 DNA sequence: TGCAGTGCTAGACGCGAGCAGTACTTC. Its translation is CSARREQYF.

This clone was picked up one time. The junction shows a germline mismatch at one end, possibly a read error. This chain connects TRBV7-9 to TRBJ2-2; D uncertain. Looked up from germline, CDR1 is SEHNR and CDR2 is FQNEAQ (reference sequence). This CDR3 comprises 14 residues. The CDR3 is CASSPTLFTAELFF. The CDR3 DNA is TGTGCCAGCAGCCCCACGCTTTTCACCGCGGAGCTGTTTTTT. Drawing the rest from reference TRBV7-9 and TRBJ2-2, the complete variable domain is DTGVSQNPRHKITKRGQNVTFRCDPISEHNRLYWYRQTLGQGPEFLTYFQNEAQLEKSRLLSDRFSAERPKGSFSTLEIQRTEQGDSAMYLCASSPTLFTAELFFGEGSRLTVL.

The J gene is TRBJ1-2, the V gene TRBV6-1, with D possibly being TRBD1 (6 bases). The CDR3 runs to 17 residues. Germline CDR1 is MNHNS and CDR2 is SASEGT. V lost 2 bases, J lost 0 bases, and 16 bases lay in between. For the CDR3, the DNA is TGTGCCAGCAGTGAAACTCTCCGGGACACCTCTAACTATGGCTACACCTTC. Translating it yields CASSETLRDTSNYGYTF.

This clone was seen once. A much larger clonotype is one base distant, so this may be a read error. The identical CDR3 is also encoded by other nucleotide sequences in the sample. The chain links TRBV7-2 to TRBJ2-1; the D gene is possibly TRBD2 (5 bases). The CDR3 has 14 residues. CDR1 and CDR2 (germline): SGHTA, FQGNSA. V lost 6 bases to trimming and J lost 12 bases, with 21 bases between them. The CDR3 protein is CASSLSPQAEGQFF. The CDR3 coding sequence is TGTGCCAGCAGTCTGTCCCCCCAAGCAGAGGGGCAGTTCTTC.

By its share, this clone is medium-sized. CDR3 nucleotides: TGTGCCAGCAGAACTCGGGGAACCGGGGAGCTGTTTTTT. This encodes CASRTRGTGELFF. The genes are TRBV12-3 or TRBV12-4 and TRBJ2-2, with a possible D match to TRBD2 (5 bases). The CDR3 loop spans 13 amino acids. Trimming pared 6 bases from V and 5 bases from J, leaving 10 bases between.

Comments on this clone: Because the CDR3 is missing its conserved closing phenylalanine or tryptophan, this is likely a read error. This chain joins TRBV20-1 and TRBJ1-2; D unclear. This CDR3 contains 13 residues. V lost 3 bases and J lost 5, with 13 bases in between. Germline V CDR1 and CDR2: DFQATT, SNEGSKA (reference sequence). The CDR3 loop is CSARDQLVYGYTL. The CDR3 DNA reads TGCAGTGCTAGGGATCAGCTGGTGTATGGCTACACCTTG.

The table lists this clone with a few counts. V and J are TRBV6-1 and TRBJ2-7; TRBD2 might be the D (5 bases). Germline V gene data show CDR1 as MNHNS and CDR2 as SASEGT. This CDR3 comprises 13 residues. The V end lost 6 bases, the J end lost 4 bases, and 13 bases lay between the germline ends. CDR3 nucleotide sequence: TGTGCCAGCAGAACAACTAGGGAGTACGAGCAGTACTTC. As protein: CASRTTREYEQYF.

This clone was counted many times. The chain is built from TRBV7-3 and TRBJ2-6; 8 bases are shared with TRBD1. V dropped 2 bases and J dropped 0; count of bases not matched to a gene: 3. The CDR3 extends over 17 amino acids. The germline V gene encodes CDR1 SGHTA and CDR2 FQGTGA. In nucleotides, the CDR3 is TGTGCCAGCAGCTTAGCAGGGGGCATCTCTGGGGCCAACGTCCTGACTTTC. Translation gives CASSLAGGISGANVLTF.

This clone was found many times. The chain combines TRBV28 with TRBJ2-3; 8 bases are shared with TRBD2. The ends lost 8 bases at V and 4 bases at J; junction bases unmatched: 8. CDR3 length: 14 amino acids. Germline-derived CDR1 and CDR2 are MDHEN and SYDVKM. In DNA form, the CDR3 reads TGTGCCAGCCTGACGGGGGGGGGGTCAGATACGCAGTATTTT. This codes for CASLTGGGSDTQYF. Filled out from reference TRBV28 and TRBJ2-3, the complete variable domain reads DVKVTQSSRYLVKRTGEKVFLECVQDMDHENMFWYRQDPGLGLRLIYFSYDVKMKEKGDIPEGYSVSREKKERFSLILESASTNQTSMYLCASLTGGGSDTQYFGPGTRLTVL.

This clone showed up just once. The V call is TRBV11-2, the J call TRBJ2-7, with 10 nucleotides matching TRBD2. The length of the CDR3 is 15 residues. Germline CDR1 and CDR2: SGHAT and FQNNGV. The V and J ends lost 1 base and 7 bases, in that order; junction bases with no gene match: 7. CDR3 nucleotide sequence: TGTGCCAGCAGCTTAGGAGCGGGAGGGCCACTTGAGCAGTACTTC. Amino acid sequence: CASSLGAGGPLEQYF. Full variable domain (missing parts from reference TRBV11-2 and TRBJ2-7): EAGVAQSPRYKIIEKRQSVAFWCNPISGHATLYWYQQILGQGPKLLIQFQNNGVVDDSQLPKDRFSAERLKGVDSTLKIQPAKLEDSAVYLCASSLGAGGPLEQYFGPGTRLTVT.

The chain couples TRBV4-2 to TRBJ2-1; unclear D gene. CDR1 and CDR2 (germline): LGHNA, YNFKEQ. The CDR3 has 11 amino acids. With 4 bases removed from V and 4 bases from J, the gap between germline ends came to 2 bases. CDR3 protein: CASSLYNEQFF. DNA for the CDR3: TGTGCCAGCAGCCTATACAATGAGCAGTTCTTC.

This clone has a handful of counts. This rearrangement joins TRBV28 to TRBJ2-3; 7 bases align to TRBD1. CDR3 length: 16 residues. J gave up 1 base and V 5 bases, and 9 bases lay outside the gene matches. CDR1 and CDR2 (germline): MDHEN, SYDVKM. This CDR3 reads CASSPRTGRGTDTQYF. The CDR3 DNA reads as TGTGCCAGCAGTCCCCGGACAGGTAGGGGCACAGATACGCAGTATTTT.

V is TRBV10-1 and J is TRBJ2-3; tentative D call: TRBD2 (5 bases). The CDR3 loop spans 19 amino acids. Germline CDR1 reads WNHNN; CDR2 reads SYGVQD (reference sequence). With 3 bases removed from V and 1 base from J, the gap between germline ends came to 23 bases. The CDR3 protein is CASSDGVALTSEGTDTQYF. The DNA of the CDR3 is TGCGCCAGCAGTGACGGTGTAGCCCTCACTTCGGAGGGCACAGATACGCAGTATTTT.

The rearrangement joins TRBV18 to TRBJ2-5, with TRBD1 matching 8 bases. The germline gives CDR1 KGHSH, CDR2 LQKENI. V lost 8 bases to trimming and J lost 1 base; unmatched junction nucleotides: 12. The CDR3 is 16 residues long. The CDR3 DNA reads as TGTGCCAGCCAACCACTCGGGACAGGCGGCCAAGAGACCCAGTACTTC. Its protein product is CASQPLGTGGQETQYF.

In this sample, this clone turned up many times. The chain combines TRBV5-8 with TRBJ2-1; 9 bases line up with TRBD1. V was clipped by 5 bases and J by 14 bases; unmatched bases: 5. Germline values: CDR1 SGHTS, CDR2 YDEGEE. The CDR3 loop spans 11 amino acids. The CDR3 coding sequence is TGTGCCAGCAGGGTGACAGGGGGTGAGTTCTTC. It yields the protein CASRVTGGEFF.

Concerning this clone: Compared with germline, one end of the junction differs, possibly owing to a read error. The chain employs TRBV5-1 and TRBJ1-2; 9 bases fit TRBD1. The germline gives CDR1 SGHRS, CDR2 YFSETQ. The CDR3 covers 14 residues. Written as DNA, the CDR3 is TGCGCTAGCAGCACGGGACAGGGCAACTATGGCTACACCTTC. Its translation is CASSTGQGNYGYTF.

The count of this clone is one. One end of the junction varies from germline; a read error may be responsible. The chain couples TRBV20-1 to TRBJ2-1; TRBD2 matches 8 bases. The CDR3 runs to 14 residues. Germline V lookup: CDR1 DFQATT, CDR2 SNEGSKA (reference sequence). The CDR3 DNA follows: TGCAGTGCTTTTTATATATCGGGAGGGAATGGGCAGTTCTTC. Translating gives CSAFYISGGNGQFF.

This clone has just a few counts. The rearrangement links TRBV25-1 to TRBJ2-7; D may be TRBD1 (6 bases). This CDR3 region has 13 residues. In germline, CDR1 is MGHDK, CDR2 SYGVNS. V was trimmed by 5 bases and J by 1 base, leaving 9 bases between them. CDR3 sequence: CASSTTGSYEQYF. CDR3 sequence (DNA): TGTGCCAGCAGTACTACAGGGTCCTACGAGCAGTACTTC.

This clone was recorded many times. V is TRBV28 and J is TRBJ1-1; D call uncertain. Germline V gene data show CDR1 as MDHEN and CDR2 as SYDVKM. Trimming took 5 bases from V and 6 from J, leaving 7 bases between them. The CDR3 is 11 amino acids. In nucleotides, the CDR3 is TGTGCCAGCAGTCGGGCCGCTGAAGCTTTCTTT. It is translated as CASSRAAEAFF.

V gene TRBV4-1 combines with J gene TRBJ1-2; the D is unclear. Germline values: CDR1 MGHRA, CDR2 YSYEKL. Trimming pared 0 bases from V and 9 bases from J, leaving 11 bases between. This CDR3 spans 13 amino acids. The CDR3: CASSQDPAASYTF. Written as DNA, the CDR3 is TGCGCCAGCAGCCAAGATCCCGCCGCAAGCTACACCTTC.

In nucleotides, the CDR3 is TGTGCCAGCAGCCCGAGCTCAACTCGGGGGGTGGTGCACGAGCAGTACTTC. Translated: CASSPSSTRGVVHEQYF. The chain combines TRBV4-2 with TRBJ2-7, with 7 positions matching TRBD2. The V gene's germline CDR1 is LGHNA and CDR2 YNFKEQ. The CDR3 is made up of 17 amino acids. J gave up 5 bases and V 4 bases, and 17 bases lay outside the gene matches.

This clone has ten or more counts. This rearrangement joins TRBV3-1 to TRBJ2-5, with TRBD2 as a possible D gene (6 bases). Trimming cost V 1 base and J 1 base, with 16 bases left between them. Germline loops: CDR1 LGHDT, CDR2 YNNKEL (reference sequence). The CDR3 runs to 17 residues. CDR3 nucleotides: TGTGCCAGCAGCCAAGGGCGGGCTAGCGACATCCAAGAGACCCAGTACTTC. This sequence encodes CASSQGRASDIQETQYF.

The sample holds many counts of this clone. The chain is built from TRBV18 and TRBJ2-5; D ambiguous. CDR3 length: 16 residues. Between the trimmed V and J ends, which lost 3 bases and 1 base, there was a span of 15 bases. Germline V gene data show CDR1 as KGHSH and CDR2 as LQKENI. CDR3 DNA sequence: TGTGCCAGCTCACCGCAGAATTTAGGGCCCCAAGAGACCCAGTACTTC. Its translation: CASSPQNLGPQETQYF.

The table lists this clone with many counts. This specimen includes other DNA sequences encoding the same CDR3. This sequence joins TRBV7-2 and TRBJ2-5; D ambiguous. This CDR3 comprises 12 residues. V lost 6 bases and J lost 5, with 10 bases in between. In germline, CDR1 is SGHTA, CDR2 FQGNSA. CDR3 loop: CASSRVAETQYF. The CDR3 nucleotides read TGTGCCAGCAGTCGTGTTGCGGAGACCCAGTACTTC.

This clone showed up many times. V and J are TRBV24-1 and TRBJ1-5, with D uncertain. Germline V gene lookup returns CDR1 KGHDR and CDR2 SFDVKD. This CDR3 contains 14 residues. V was trimmed by 3 bases and J by 3 bases, leaving 8 bases between them. CDR3 residues: CATSDVGNNQPQHF. CDR3 sequence (DNA): TGTGCCACCAGTGATGTAGGGAACAATCAGCCCCAGCATTTT.

This clone was detected only a few times. The chain employs TRBV12-3 or TRBV12-4 and TRBJ2-3; a possible D gene is TRBD2 (6 bases). V gave up 1 base and J gave up 4 bases, with 15 bases separating them. This CDR3 is 16 amino acids long. CDR3 loop: CASSLGAGQGADTQYF. The CDR3 coding sequence is TGTGCCAGCAGTTTAGGGGCGGGGCAAGGGGCAGATACGCAGTATTTT.